These 29 T cell receptor beta chains came from one sample sequenced in a study of cytomegalovirus exposure and HLA in healthy donors. 60 Vbeta and 13 Jbeta primers were used in PCR. Here immunoSEQ multiplex PCR was the method, and the copy in TCRdb shows in-frame clones only, minus some. This table has tens of thousands of clones, around 73% appearing once. The sequenced sample consisted of PBMCs. Receptor source: a man in his sixties in good health and CMV-seronegative.

The chain joins TRBV2 to TRBJ2-5, with a tentative D call TRBD2 (5 bases). The CDR3 consists of 13 residues. Trimming left V 5 bases short and J 1 base short, with 8 bases between. From germline, CDR1 is SNHLY and CDR2 FYNNEI. CDR3: CASSSRGQETQYF. The CDR3 DNA is TGTGCCAGCAGTAGCCGGGGCCAAGAGACCCAGTACTTC.

The rearrangement uses TRBV4-1 and TRBJ2-2; TRBD2 agrees at 8 bases. This CDR3 has 16 amino acids. Trimming at V came to 4 bases and at J to 2 bases, leaving 6 bases not matched to a gene. Germline-derived CDR1 and CDR2 are MGHRA and YSYEKL. CDR3 in amino acids: CASSPFGLANTGELFF. CDR3 DNA sequence: TGCGCCAGCAGCCCATTCGGACTAGCTAACACCGGGGAGCTGTTTTTT.

This clone has just one count. The V gene is TRBV27, the J gene TRBJ2-1; possibly TRBD1 for D (9 bases). The CDR3 sequence is 20 residues long. V dropped 5 bases and J dropped 1 base, with 27 bases sitting between them. The germline V gene has CDR1 MNHEY and CDR2 SMNVEV (reference sequence). The CDR3 is CASSLGTGPRAGGSYNEQFF. The CDR3 DNA sequence: TGTGCCAGCAGTCTCGGGACAGGGCCACGGGCGGGAGGATCCTACAATGAGCAGTTCTTC.

The sample holds a few counts of this clone. V and J are TRBV19 and TRBJ2-7; TRBD2 matches at 7 bases. Trimming at V came to 5 bases and at J to 2 bases, leaving 3 bases not matched to a gene. The CDR3 is made up of 13 amino acids. CDR1 is LNHDA, CDR2 SQIVND, per germline (reference sequence). Here the CDR3 DNA reads TGTGCCAGTAGTCCCGGGACTACCTACGAGCAGTACTTC. Its protein is CASSPGTTYEQYF.

This clone was counted between two and nine times. The V call is TRBV6-1, the J call TRBJ2-6; tentatively, D is TRBD2 (7 bases). The CDR3 covers 15 residues. CDR1 is MNHNS and CDR2 is SASEGT in the germline V gene. In nucleotides, the CDR3 is TGTGCGTTGGGGGCGGGGGACTCTGGGGCCAACGTCCTGACTTTC. This encodes CALGAGDSGANVLTF.

In this sample, this clone turned up a few times. CDR3 sequence reads: CASSGGDRGDNTEAFF. The CDR3 DNA reads as TGTGCCAGCAGTGGCGGTGACAGGGGAGATAACACTGAAGCTTTCTTT. The rearrangement uses TRBV25-1 and TRBJ1-1; 8 nucleotides agree with TRBD1. CDR3 length: 16 residues. The J segment lost 2 bases and the V segment lost 4 bases, leaving 9 bases of the junction unmatched. Germline CDR1 reads MGHDK; CDR2 reads SYGVNS.

This clone was seen just once. V is TRBV19 and J is TRBJ1-5; tentative D call: TRBD1 (6 bases). This CDR3 comprises 12 residues. Germline V gene lookup returns CDR1 LNHDA and CDR2 SQIVND (reference sequence). V was cut by 7 bases and J by 2 bases, with 6 bases left in between. CDR3 protein: CASKGGNQPQHF. CDR3 sequence (DNA): TGTGCCAGTAAGGGGGGCAATCAGCCCCAGCATTTT.

The chain carries TRBV27 and TRBJ2-7; TRBD2 is a possible D gene (6 bases). The CDR3 runs to 15 residues. The germline V and J ends were trimmed by 5 bases and 8 bases, with 22 bases remaining between them. The V gene's germline CDR1 is MNHEY and CDR2 SMNVEV (reference sequence). The DNA for the CDR3 is TGTGCCAGCAGTCCCCTCGCCGGGAGCGCCCACCAGCAGTACTTC. Encoded protein: CASSPLAGSAHQQYF.

The chain has TRBV6-4 and TRBJ2-1, with 8 bases identical to TRBD1. This CDR3 comprises 16 residues. The trim removed 0 bases at V and 5 bases at J, leaving 6 bases unmatched. Germline V gene lookup returns CDR1 MRHNA and CDR2 SNTAGT. Written as DNA, the CDR3 is TGTGCCAGCAGTGACTCCACAGGGGGTAGGAACAATGAGCAGTTCTTC. This encodes CASSDSTGGRNNEQFF.

This chain uses TRBV5-5 with TRBJ1-5; the match to TRBD1 covers 9 bases. The trim removed 1 base at V and 4 bases at J, leaving 15 bases unmatched. The CDR3 has 19 amino acids. Germline CDR1 reads SGHKS; CDR2 reads YYEKEE (reference sequence). CDR3 DNA sequence: TGTGCCAGCAGCTTGCGTTGGTTAGGGGGACAGGGTGGGAATCAGCCCCAGCATTTT. This translates into CASSLRWLGGQGGNQPQHF.

The rearrangement uses TRBV9 and TRBJ2-4, with D possibly being TRBD2 (7 bases). In germline, CDR1 is SGDLS, CDR2 YYNGEE. The CDR3 loop spans 11 amino acids. V lost 5 bases, J lost 15 bases, and 15 bases lay in between. The CDR3 nucleotides read TGTGCCAGCAGGGGGGCCAGGGAGGGGTACTTC. Protein: CASRGAREGYF.

Within the sample, this clone is medium-sized (0.01 to 0.1%). The genes are TRBV7-9 and TRBJ1-3, with D perhaps TRBD1 (5 bases). Germline CDR1 and CDR2: SEHNR and FQNEAQ (reference sequence). V shed 4 bases and J shed 4 bases, with 17 bases lying between them. The length of the CDR3 is 16 residues. CDR3 sequence reads: CASSSKVRVDGNTIYF. The DNA for the CDR3 is TGTGCCAGCAGCTCAAAGGTCAGGGTTGACGGAAACACCATATATTTT.

The chain carries TRBV4-2 and TRBJ1-2; weak D call: TRBD1 (6 bases). The V gene's germline CDR1 is LGHNA and CDR2 YNFKEQ. V was trimmed by 0 bases and J by 4 bases, leaving 12 bases between them. This CDR3 region has 15 residues. The CDR3 here is CASSQEGTRTYGYTF. CDR3 sequence (DNA): TGTGCCAGCAGCCAAGAAGGGACACGGACCTATGGCTACACCTTC.

The chain employs TRBV5-1 and TRBJ1-2, with 7 bases that match TRBD1. CDR1 is SGHRS and CDR2 is YFSETQ in the germline V gene. This CDR3 is 15 amino acids long. The trim removed 0 bases at V and 1 base at J, leaving 3 bases unmatched. CDR3 residues: CASSLEGQVNYGYTF. The DNA of the CDR3 is TGCGCCAGCAGCTTGGAAGGACAGGTTAACTATGGCTACACCTTC.

This clone was observed a single time. V usage is TRBV27 and J usage is TRBJ2-1; TRBD1 matches at 8 bases. Germline V gene lookup returns CDR1 MNHEY and CDR2 SMNVEV (reference sequence). The CDR3 has 15 residues. V dropped 2 bases and J dropped 4; count of bases not matched to a gene: 4. The CDR3 DNA follows: TGTGCCAGCAGTTTACAGGGGGCGGGTTACAATGAGCAGTTCTTC. Translating gives CASSLQGAGYNEQFF.

This sequence joins TRBV13 and TRBJ2-7; 7 bases agree with TRBD1. Germline CDR1 reads PRHDT; CDR2 reads FYEKMQ (reference sequence). This CDR3 is built from 14 residues. Unmatched junction bases numbered 5, after V lost 5 bases and J lost 1 base. The CDR3 DNA reads as TGTGCCAGCAGCCTCGGGACAGCTTCCTACGAGCAGTACTTC. Translated: CASSLGTASYEQYF. The variable domain in full, with the rest retrieved from reference TRBV13 and TRBJ2-7, is AAGVIQSPRHLIKEKRETATLKCYPIPRHDTVYWYQQGPGQDPQFLISFYEKMQSDKGSIPDRFSAQQFSDYHSELNMSSLELGDSALYFCASSLGTASYEQYFGPGTRLTVT.

The chain is built from TRBV5-5 and TRBJ1-4; 12 bases agree with TRBD1. Per germline, CDR1 SGHKS and CDR2 YYEKEE (reference sequence). CDR3 length equals 14 residues. The junction had 8 bases not matched to a gene; V was cut back by 3 bases and J by 14 bases. CDR3 in DNA: TGTGCCAGCAGCTGGACCCCGGGACAGGGGGCCCTGTTTTTT. It specifies CASSWTPGQGALFF.

The CDR3: CASSLLGQDTDTQYF. In nucleotides, the CDR3 is TGCGCCAGCAGCTTGCTGGGACAGGACACAGATACGCAGTATTTT. This chain connects TRBV5-1 to TRBJ2-3, with 8 bases identical to TRBD1. CDR3 size: 15 residues. Unmatched junction bases numbered 3, after V lost 1 base and J lost 2 bases. Germline V CDR1 and CDR2: SGHRS, YFSETQ.

The V gene is TRBV15, the J gene TRBJ2-5; D may be TRBD1 (6 bases). Looked up from germline, CDR1 is LNHNV and CDR2 is YYDKDF (reference sequence). V was cut by 1 base and J by 2 bases, with 17 bases left in between. There are 17 residues in the CDR3. CDR3 coding DNA: TGTGCCACCAGCAGAGGAAACAGGGTTAGGATTCAAGAGACCCAGTACTTC. This translates into CATSRGNRVRIQETQYF.

This chain uses TRBV12-2 with TRBJ2-1; whether TRBD2, the table's D call, matches the DNA was not checked. TRBV12-2 is deemed a pseudogene. The CDR3 extends over 15 amino acids. DNA for the CDR3: TGTGCAAGTCGCTTAGGGGGGACTAGCCGTAATGAGCAGTTCTTC. Translated, it gives CASRLGGTSRNEQFF.

The rearrangement uses TRBV6-1 and TRBJ2-5; TRBD2 matches at 10 bases. The CDR3 totals 14 residues. The trim removed 6 bases at V and 3 bases at J, leaving 4 bases unmatched. The germline V gene encodes CDR1 MNHNS and CDR2 SASEGT. The CDR3 loop reads CASSLGLAEETQYF. DNA of the CDR3: TGTGCCAGCAGCCTCGGACTAGCGGAAGAGACCCAGTACTTC.

The chain has TRBV7-3 and TRBJ2-2; D possibly corresponds to TRBD1 (5 bases). Germline V gene data show CDR1 as SGHTA and CDR2 as FQGTGA. Trimming removed 9 bases at V and 0 bases at J, with 8 bases between. The CDR3 is 13 residues long. CDR3 in DNA: TGTGCCAGTAAGACAGCGAACACCGGGGAGCTGTTTTTT. It translates to CASKTANTGELFF.

Written as DNA, the CDR3 is TGTGCCAGCAGACACACACTCCGGGAGCCGGACGAGCAGTACTTC. Translating it yields CASRHTLREPDEQYF. This rearrangement joins TRBV6-6 to TRBJ2-7, with D perhaps matching TRBD2 (6 bases). Germline CDR1 MNHNY, CDR2 SVGAGI (reference sequence). The CDR3 runs 15 residues. V lost 6 bases to trimming and J lost 5 bases, with 20 bases between them.

The J gene is TRBJ1-1, the V gene TRBV19, with D possibly matching TRBD1 (5 bases). Trimming removed 6 bases from V and 1 base from J, with 12 bases in between. Per germline, CDR1 LNHDA and CDR2 SQIVND (reference sequence). The CDR3 spans 14 residues. CDR3 region: CASSRMGGNTEAFF. The CDR3 nucleotides read TGTGCCAGTAGCCGCATGGGGGGGAACACTGAAGCTTTCTTT.

J is TRBJ2-3 and V is TRBV2; 10 bases map to TRBD2. V gave up 6 bases and J gave up 6 bases; unmatched junction bases: 12. There are 16 residues in the CDR3. Germline CDR1 reads SNHLY; CDR2 reads FYNNEI. The CDR3 DNA follows: TGTGCCAGCAGGCCCCTAGCGGGAGAGGCCAAGGATACGCAGTATTTT. Residues: CASRPLAGEAKDTQYF.

This clone was seen a few times. This rearrangement joins TRBV5-4 to TRBJ2-5, with TRBD2 matching 13 bases. This CDR3 has 16 residues. V lost 4 bases, J lost 2 bases, and 5 bases stayed unmatched. CDR1 is SGHNT, CDR2 YYREEE, per germline (reference sequence). The CDR3 spells CASSTRLAGGQETQYF. CDR3 bases: TGTGCCAGCAGCACCAGACTAGCGGGAGGTCAAGAGACCCAGTACTTC.

V gene TRBV10-3 combines with J gene TRBJ2-7; a weak D match, TRBD1 (6 bases). In germline, CDR1 is ENHRY, CDR2 SYGVKD. The CDR3 has 19 amino acids. V dropped 6 bases and J dropped 4 bases, with 31 bases sitting between them. Here the CDR3 reads CAISPRGTGKIGSEYEQYF. In DNA form, the CDR3 reads TGTGCCATCAGCCCAAGGGGGACGGGTAAGATTGGTTCTGAATACGAGCAGTACTTC.

Concerning this clone itself: In the same sample, other DNA sequences code for this CDR3. This chain links TRBV4-3 with TRBJ1-2; a possible D gene is TRBD1 (6 bases). V shed 0 bases and J shed 0 bases, with 14 bases lying between them. CDR3 size: 17 residues. Germline loops: CDR1 LGHNA, CDR2 YSLEER. The CDR3 nucleotides are TGCGCCAGCAGCCAAGATCCGGTACAGGGATCTAACTATGGCTACACCTTC. As protein: CASSQDPVQGSNYGYTF.

This clone came up once. The chain has TRBV4-3 and TRBJ2-3; TRBD2 matches 9 bases. Germline V gives CDR1 LGHNA, CDR2 YSLEER. The CDR3 length is 15 residues. The junction had 6 bases not matched to a gene; V was cut back by 4 bases and J by 4 bases. CDR3 DNA: TGCGCCAGCAGCCTCGGCGGGAGGGTAGCAGATACGCAGTATTTT. This sequence encodes CASSLGGRVADTQYF.